This entry lists 18 T cell receptor beta chains sequenced from one sample in a study of technical replicates of blood from a few donors. TCRdb's table, derived via immunoSEQ multiplex PCR, lists solely in-frame clones and lacks some. The sample shows tens of thousands of clones, about nine tenths of them seen only once. Sequencing was performed on PBMCs. These receptors were obtained from a human donor in good health. Some clones in this sample may be carry-over from other donors' samples.

V is TRBV6-1 and J is TRBJ1-1; 8 bases are a match to TRBD1. From germline, CDR1 is MNHNS and CDR2 SASEGT. V lost 6 bases to trimming and J lost 11 bases; unmatched junction nucleotides: 11. The CDR3 runs to 13 residues. The CDR3, as DNA: TGTGCCAGCAGCCGGACAGGGAGCCCCCGCGCTTTCTTT. Amino acids: CASSRTGSPRAFF.

The gene calls are TRBV19 and TRBJ1-4; a possible D gene is TRBD1 (6 bases). The CDR3 is 14 amino acids. The V end lost 4 bases, the J end lost 3 bases, and 9 bases lay between the germline ends. Germline V lookup: CDR1 LNHDA, CDR2 SQIVND (reference sequence). Here the CDR3 reads CASSRQAANEKLFF. The CDR3 DNA reads as TGTGCCAGTAGTAGACAGGCGGCTAATGAAAAACTGTTTTTT.

This chain uses TRBV7-9 with TRBJ2-5; 9 bases line up with TRBD1. The CDR3 has 15 amino acids. Germline assignment: CDR1 SEHNR and CDR2 FQNEAQ (reference sequence). With 6 bases clipped from V and 3 bases from J, the junction kept 8 bases outside the gene matches. The CDR3 DNA follows: TGTGCCAGCAGAGACAGGGGGGGGGCTGAAGAGACCCAGTACTTC. Its translation: CASRDRGGAEETQYF.

The chain combines TRBV5-1 with TRBJ2-2; 12 nucleotides agree with TRBD2. CDR3 length: 16 amino acids. Germline loops: CDR1 SGHRS, CDR2 YFSETQ. The junction had 5 bases not matched to a gene; V was cut back by 4 bases and J by 4 bases. The CDR3 DNA reads TGCGCCAGCAGCGTCACGGGACTAGCGGGCACCGGGGAGCTGTTTTTT. Protein sequence: CASSVTGLAGTGELFF.

The chain joins TRBV19 to TRBJ1-5; the D gene is possibly TRBD1 (6 bases). The CDR3 is 14 amino acids. Per germline, CDR1 LNHDA and CDR2 SQIVND (reference sequence). Trimming removed 5 bases from V and 7 bases from J, with 15 bases in between. The CDR3 spells CASSFTGIGQPQHF. In DNA form, the CDR3 reads TGTGCCAGTAGTTTCACAGGGATTGGGCAGCCCCAGCATTTT.

V and J are TRBV2 and TRBJ1-5, with TRBD1 matching over 11 bases. This CDR3 spans 15 amino acids. The V segment lost 5 bases and the J segment 4 bases; nucleotides outside the gene matches: 4. Germline loops: CDR1 SNHLY, CDR2 FYNNEI. In nucleotides, the CDR3 is TGTGCCAGCAGTAACGGGGACAGGGGGAATCAGCCCCAGCATTTT. Protein: CASSNGDRGNQPQHF.

The rearrangement links TRBV5-1 to TRBJ2-3; 7 nucleotides agree with TRBD2. Germline CDR1 reads SGHRS; CDR2 reads YFSETQ. The CDR3 length is 14 residues. J lost 3 bases, V lost 4 bases, and 5 bases had no gene match. The CDR3 nucleotides are TGCGCCAGCAGCCGGGGGGAGGGTACAGATACGCAGTATTTT. Amino acids: CASSRGEGTDTQYF.

This clone was detected only a few times. The rearrangement joins TRBV13 to TRBJ1-6; perhaps TRBD1 as D (5 bases). The CDR3 length is 14 residues. Germline V gives CDR1 PRHDT, CDR2 FYEKMQ (reference sequence). V was trimmed by 0 bases and J by 10 bases, leaving 10 bases between them. The CDR3 sequence is CASSLGGVGSPLHF. CDR3 nucleotide sequence: TGTGCCAGCAGCTTAGGAGGGGTCGGGTCACCCCTCCACTTT.

This sequence joins TRBV7-9 and TRBJ1-1, with 9 bases fitting TRBD1. The CDR3 totals 16 residues. Germline CDR1 is SEHNR and CDR2 is FQNEAQ (reference sequence). The V segment lost 6 bases and the J segment 4 bases; nucleotides outside the gene matches: 12. The CDR3 loop reads CASSTGGAWSGTEAFF. The CDR3 DNA follows: TGTGCCAGCAGTACAGGGGGCGCATGGTCCGGCACTGAAGCTTTCTTT.

The chain carries TRBV5-8 and TRBJ1-2; D perhaps matches TRBD1 (5 bases). Germline CDR1 reads SGHTS; CDR2 reads YDEGEE. V was trimmed by 0 bases and J by 4 bases, leaving 13 bases between them. The CDR3 loop spans 15 amino acids. CDR3 residues: CASSLATGQSYGYTF. CDR3 DNA sequence: TGTGCCAGCAGCTTGGCTACCGGACAATCCTATGGCTACACCTTC.

The V call is TRBV29-1, the J call TRBJ2-3, with 8 bases identical to TRBD2. The V and J ends lost 3 bases and 1 base, in that order; junction bases with no gene match: 0. The CDR3 extends over 13 amino acids. Germline loops: CDR1 SQVTM, CDR2 ANQGSEA. The CDR3 loop reads CSVEREGTDTQYF. The CDR3 coding sequence is TGCAGCGTTGAGCGGGAGGGCACAGATACGCAGTATTTT.

The chain has TRBV2 and TRBJ1-2, with D tentatively TRBD1 (6 bases). V shed 7 bases and J shed 0 bases, with 15 bases lying between them. The CDR3 runs to 15 residues. CDR1 and CDR2 from the germline V gene are SNHLY and FYNNEI. CDR3 coding DNA: TGTGCCAGCACCTTTAGGGGGAGAGCTAACTATGGCTACACCTTC. Translation gives CASTFRGRANYGYTF.

This chain joins TRBV15 and TRBJ1-4; TRBD1 might be the D (5 bases). There are 14 residues in the CDR3. V lost 1 base and J lost 8, with 11 bases in between. CDR1 and CDR2 (germline): LNHNV, YYDKDF (reference sequence). CDR3 in amino acids: CATSRGRGWEKLFF. Written as DNA, the CDR3 is TGTGCCACCAGCAGAGGGCGGGGGTGGGAAAAACTGTTTTTT.

In DNA, the CDR3 is TGCGCCAGCAGCCCGGGACAGGGGGACACCGGGGAGCTGTTTTTT. Translating gives CASSPGQGDTGELFF. The V call is TRBV5-1, the J call TRBJ2-2; 11 bases line up with TRBD1. There are 15 residues in the CDR3. Germline CDR1 is SGHRS and CDR2 is YFSETQ. With V trimmed by 4 bases and J by 3 bases, 2 bases remained unmatched.

The V and J genes are TRBV7-8 and TRBJ2-3, with 8 bases fitting TRBD1. Germline CDR1 and CDR2: SGHVS and FQNEAQ. Trimming cost V 5 bases and J 3 bases; bases outside gene matches: 4. The CDR3 has 14 residues. In nucleotides, the CDR3 is TGTGCCAGCAGCCGACAGGGGACAACAGATACGCAGTATTTT. This sequence encodes CASSRQGTTDTQYF.

The J gene is TRBJ2-3, the V gene TRBV5-1; tentative D call: TRBD1 (5 bases). The CDR3 has 15 residues. Germline CDR1 is SGHRS and CDR2 is YFSETQ. The V end lost 0 bases, the J end lost 6 bases, and 14 bases lay between the germline ends. CDR3 nucleotide sequence: TGCGCCAGCAGCTTGGGTGACAGTTCAAGGGATACGCAGTATTTT. Translating it yields CASSLGDSSRDTQYF.

Only one count was recorded for this clone. The chain joins TRBV12-5 to TRBJ2-7; TRBD1 is a possible D gene (5 bases). V lost 3 bases and J 0 bases, leaving 18 bases between the germline ends. Germline V gene data show CDR1 as LGHNT and CDR2 as FRNRAP. The CDR3 has 17 amino acids. The CDR3 DNA sequence: TGTGCTAGTGGTTTCCCTCTGGGGCCAAGGAGCTCCTACGAGCAGTACTTC. The encoded protein is CASGFPLGPRSSYEQYF.

The chain carries TRBV27 and TRBJ2-3; 7 positions agree with TRBD1. The germline V gene encodes CDR1 MNHEY and CDR2 SMNVEV (reference sequence). V shed 5 bases, J shed 0 bases, and the junction held 5 bases outside the gene matches. The CDR3 has 15 amino acids. The DNA of the CDR3 is TGTGCCAGCAGTAACAGGGGTGCTAGCACAGATACGCAGTATTTT. It yields the protein CASSNRGASTDTQYF.